This is a list of T cell receptor beta chains from one sample in a study of tumor and adjacent non-tumor tissue in lung cancer. TCRdb ran MiXCR on the multiplex PCR reads and lists one entry per CDR3 protein. The sample shows more than 70,000 distinct CDR3 sequences, about 61% of them seen only once. The sequencing sample was made of lung tumor tissue. These receptors were taken from a man aged 65-85 years with non-small cell lung cancer. The CDR3 runs from the conserved cysteine through the conserved F or W. The D gene is left open where the match is weak. Only part of the rows carry a size: once, few, many, or a class if the clone is expanded.

clone_size j_call d_call v_call cdr3_nt cdr3_aa
many TRBJ2-1 - TRBV5-4 TGTGCCAGCAGCCCACGGGGCGGCAATGAGCAGTTCTTC CASSPRGGNEQFF
- TRBJ2-7 TRBD2 TRBV10-3 TGTGCCATCAGTGCGCCCGGGGGGAGATCCTACGAGCAGTACTTC CAISAPGGRSYEQYF
few TRBJ1-1 - TRBV24-1 TGTGCCACCAGTGATACCACAGGTGCAGCTTTCTTT CATSDTTGAAFF
many TRBJ2-3 - TRBV7-9 TGTGCCAGCGGGTCAGGGGCTAGCACAGATACGCAGTATTTT CASGSGASTDTQYF
- TRBJ2-1 TRBD2 TRBV11-2 TGTGTCAGCAGTCAGGGACTAGCCAATGAGCAGTTCTTC CVSSQGLANEQFF
many TRBJ2-3 - TRBV5-5 TGTGCCAGCAGCTTGGCACGGAGGGATACGCAGTATTTT CASSLARRDTQYF
many TRBJ2-7 - TRBV10-3 TGTGCCAACGCTGCTAGCGTTTCGGGCGAGCAGTACTTC CANAASVSGEQYF
once TRBJ2-7 - TRBV29-1 TGCAGCGTTCCAAATGGGGGGCGGCTGTACGAGCAGTACTTC CSVPNGGRLYEQYF
- TRBJ2-7 - TRBV11-1 TGTGCCAGCAGCTCAGCTCCCAAGGGGATCGAGCAGTACTTC CASSSAPKGIEQYF
- TRBJ2-1 TRBD1 TRBV6-1 TGTGTCAGCAGGGGGACAGGGTTGGCTGAGCAGTTCTTC CVSRGTGLAEQFF
many TRBJ1-2 - TRBV6-6 TGTGCCAGCAGTTACTCGCAGGACTATGGCTACACCTTC CASSYSQDYGYTF
- TRBJ1-5 TRBD1 TRBV5-4 TGTGCCAGCAGCCCCTCGACAGGGTTCCGTATCGATCAGCCCCAGCATTTT CASSPSTGFRIDQPQHF
- TRBJ2-5 - TRBV7-9 TGTGCCAGCAGCGAGGATGAGACCCAGTACTTC CASSEDETQYF
few TRBJ1-6 - TRBV20-1 TGCAGTGCTAGAGGGGTCCAGTTTAATTCACCCCTCCACTTT CSARGVQFNSPLHF
- TRBJ2-3 - TRBV28 TGTGTCAGCAGTAGAACAGATACGCAGTATTTT CVSSRTDTQYF
many TRBJ1-2 - TRBV6-1 TGTGCCAGCAGTGAAAGCTTGAGGGAACGCTACACCTTC CASSESLRERYTF
- TRBJ1-1 - TRBV6-1 TGTACCAGCAGTCAGTGGGGGCTCTTCACTGAAGCTTTCTTT CTSSQWGLFTEAFF
- TRBJ1-1 TRBD1 TRBV4-2 TGTGCCAGCAACCAAGAAGTCCGACTCCGACTAACCGGGACAGGATTATTTGGAGCTTTCTTT CASNQEVRLRLTGTGLFGAFF
few TRBJ2-4 - TRBV10-2 TGCGCCAGCAGCGCAACCTTGATAGGTGTAGCCAAAAACATTCAGTACTTC CASSATLIGVAKNIQYF
- TRBJ1-3 - TRBV6-1 TGTGCCAGCGGTGATCGTCCGGGAACCTCTGGAAACACCATATATTTT CASGDRPGTSGNTIYF
once TRBJ2-6 - TRBV6-1 TGCACCAGCAGTCCCGAGGACAGCTCTGGGGCCAACGTCCTGACTTTC CTSSPEDSSGANVLTF
many TRBJ1-3 - TRBV7-9 TGTGCCAGCAGCTCACAGGCTGGAAACACCATATATTTT CASSSQAGNTIYF
- TRBJ1-1 - TRBV6-1 TGTGCCAAGAGTGAAAGGCGGAACACTGAAGCTTTCTTT CAKSERRNTEAFF
- TRBJ2-1 - TRBV11-2 TGTGCCAACAAGAGTGGCCCGCACAATGAGCAGTTCTTC CANKSGPHNEQFF
- TRBJ2-7 - TRBV11-1 TGTGCCAGCGGCTCAAAGACAGGCTACGAGCAGTACTTC CASGSKTGYEQYF
- TRBJ2-7 TRBD1 TRBV5-6 TGTACCAGCAGCCCAGGACAGGGAACAGGCGAGCAGTACTTC CTSSPGQGTGEQYF
- TRBJ2-5 TRBD2 TRBV6-6 TGTGCCAGCACCAGAGTAGCGGGTAAAGAGACCCATTACTTC CASTRVAGKETHYF
- TRBJ2-2 - TRBV6-5 TGTGCCAGCACTGGGCAGGAGGCCGCCGGGAAGCTGTTTTTT CASTGQEAAGKLFF
- TRBJ1-6 TRBD1 TRBV11-2 TGTGCTAGCAGCACTAGGGACAGGGTATTTTCACCCCTCCACTTT CASSTRDRVFSPLHF
- TRBJ1-1 - TRBV11-2 TGTGCCAGCAGCGGGCATGGGACAATCTTTAGGGAGACTGAAGCTTTCTTT CASSGHGTIFRETEAFF
- TRBJ2-7 - TRBV6-2/TRBV6-3 TGTGCCAGCAGTCGGGCCGGGGGGCAACCCTATGAGCAGTGCTTC CASSRAGGQPYEQCF
- TRBJ1-2 TRBD1 TRBV4-1 TGCGCAAGCAGCCAAGCGGGGACAGATTCTAACTATGACTACACCTTC CASSQAGTDSNYDYTF
- TRBJ2-1 - TRBV11-2 TGTACCAGCAGCTTAGAGAGGTTGATCATTGAGCATTTCTTC CTSSLERLIIEHFF
- TRBJ2-2 - TRBV11-2 TGTGCCAGCAGCTTAGTCAGGCTCACCGGGGAGTTGTTTTTT CASSLVRLTGELFF
few TRBJ1-2 - TRBV13 TGTGCCAGCAGCTCAGAAACCGGAACAGGGAGGTTACACTATGGCTACACCTTC CASSSETGTGRLHYGYTF
many TRBJ2-1 - TRBV29-1 TGCAGCGTTGCAGAGCAGTTCTTC CSVAEQFF
- TRBJ1-1 - TRBV11-3 TGTGTCAGCAGCCCCAGCGGTACAAATATGAACACTGAAGCTTTCTTT CVSSPSGTNMNTEAFF
- TRBJ2-3 - TRBV11-2 TGTGCCAGCAGCACGCACGTGGAGTCGGATACGCAGTATTTT CASSTHVESDTQYF
medium-sized TRBJ2-2 TRBD1 TRBV6-6 TGTGCCAGCAGCCCCGGGACAGGGGGCACCGGGGAGCTGTTTTTT CASSPGTGGTGELFF
- TRBJ1-1 TRBD1 TRBV11-3 TGCGCCAGCAGCCACAGGGGGAGGACTGAATCTATCTTT CASSHRGRTESIF
- TRBJ2-3 - TRBV29-1 TGCAGCGGTGGTATCGGCATTTCGGGATATACTCAGTATTTT CSGGIGISGYTQYF
- TRBJ2-7 TRBD2 TRBV4-1 TGCGCCAGCAGCCCTACTAGCGGTATCCCGTACGAGCGGTACTTC CASSPTSGIPYERYF
- TRBJ1-5 TRBD1 TRBV5-6 TGTACCAGCAGCTTAACCGGGACAGGGGAACAGCCCCAGCATTTT CTSSLTGTGEQPQHF
- TRBJ2-5 - TRBV5-1 TGCACCAGCAGCCGGCCCGGGGAAGAGACCCAGTACTTC CTSSRPGEETQYF
many TRBJ1-4 TRBD1 TRBV6-1 TGTGCCAGCCGGGACAGATATGCAACTAATGAAAAACTGTTTTTT CASRDRYATNEKLFF
many TRBJ2-3 - TRBV20-1 TGCAGTGCTGGGCGGGTGACAGATACGCAGTATTTT CSAGRVTDTQYF
many TRBJ2-1 - TRBV6-6 TGTGCCAGCAGTTACGGAGACAATGAGCAGTTCTTC CASSYGDNEQFF
- TRBJ1-5 TRBD1 TRBV7-8 TGTGCCAGCAGCCTGAGACAGGGGGGCACCGATCAGCCCCAGCATTTT CASSLRQGGTDQPQHF
few TRBJ2-1 TRBD2 TRBV30 TGTGCCTGCACATCTGCGAGGCTAGCGGGGTACAATGAGCAGTTCTTC CACTSARLAGYNEQFF
few TRBJ2-5 TRBD1 TRBV5-1 TGCGCCAGCAGGGCGGGACAGGGGGTGATGGAGACCCAGTACTTC CASRAGQGVMETQYF
- TRBJ2-3 - TRBV6-5 TGTACCAGCAGTTACTCAGGGCTAGTGCAGTATTTT CTSSYSGLVQYF
- TRBJ2-3 - TRBV29-1 TGCAATGTCCTTTCGGCTAGGAGAGATACGCAGTATTTT CNVLSARRDTQYF
- TRBJ1-5 - TRBV12-3/TRBV12-4 TGTGCCAGTACCCTTCGCACGGGGGGGCAGCCCCAGCATTTT CASTLRTGGQPQHF